Following are 8 T cell receptor beta chains from one sample sequenced in a study of T cells in Graves' hyperthyroidism and ophthalmopathy. It was RNA transcripts that yielded the amplified TCR beta CDR3 regions. The primer set for the first-round RT-PCR of the TCR CDR3 was HTBI. TCRdb redid the calling of the multiplex PCR reads with MiXCR, one entry per CDR3 protein. The sample has about 640,000 distinct CDR3 sequences; about 45% are singletons. The specimen sequenced was peripheral blood or thyroid tissue (not recorded which). These receptors originate from an adult man with Graves' disease, either hyperthyroidism or ophthalmopathy (not recorded which).

The CDR3 loop is CASRGSPSGNTIYF. The CDR3 bases are TGTGCCTCACGGGGCTCCCCCTCTGGAAACACCATATATTTT. J is TRBJ1-3 and V is TRBV10-3, with a tentative D call TRBD1 (5 bases). CDR3 length equals 14 residues. Germline V gene lookup returns CDR1 ENHRY and CDR2 SYGVKD. V shed 11 bases and J shed 0 bases, with 14 bases lying between them.

This clonotype was detected many times. The chain employs TRBV2 and TRBJ1-2; D gene unclear. Germline V lookup: CDR1 SNHLY, CDR2 FYNNEI. The V end lost 4 bases, the J end lost 5 bases, and 11 bases lay between the germline ends. The CDR3 covers 13 residues. CDR3 coding DNA: TGTGCCAGCAGTGTGCCAGGTCTATATGGCTACACCTTC. As protein: CASSVPGLYGYTF. Supplemented by reference TRBV2 and TRBJ1-2, the full variable domain reads EPEVTQTPSHQVTQMGQEVILRCVPISNHLYFYWYRQILGQKVEFLVSFYNNEISEKSEIFDDQFSVERPDGSNFTLKIRSTKLEDSAMYFCASSVPGLYGYTFGSGTRLTVV.

The V and J genes are TRBV24-1 and TRBJ2-5, with D perhaps TRBD1 or TRBD2 (5 bases each). CDR3 length: 14 residues. Germline V CDR1 and CDR2: KGHDR, SFDVKD. Trimming stripped 4 bases from V and 5 bases from J, with 13 bases between. CDR3 DNA sequence: TGTGCCACCAGTGAAACCGGGACGCGGGAGACCCAGTACTTC. Its translation is CATSETGTRETQYF.

Regarding this clonotype: A much larger clone lies a single base off, so this may be a read error. The gene calls are TRBV5-1 and TRBJ1-4, with 7 bases matching TRBD1. Germline V gene sequence: CDR1 SGHRS, CDR2 YFSETQ. The CDR3 has 14 amino acids. The CDR3 spells CAGSSGQKNEKLFF. In nucleotides, the CDR3 is TGCGCCGGCAGCTCGGGACAGAAGAATGAAAAACTGTTTTTT.

This clonotype was picked up a small number of times. The V call is TRBV12-3 or TRBV12-4, the J call TRBJ1-1; 9 bases align to TRBD1. This CDR3 is 11 amino acids long. Losses at the gene ends were 6 bases for V and 10 bases for J; bases not matched to a gene: 3. CDR3 in DNA: TGTGCCAGCAGGACAGGGGGGGTAGCTTTCTTT. It yields the protein CASRTGGVAFF.

The V call is TRBV2, the J call TRBJ1-2; TRBD1 agrees at 7 bases. Unmatched junction bases numbered 10, after V lost 3 bases and J lost 12 bases. Germline V CDR1 and CDR2: SNHLY, FYNNEI. CDR3 length equals 13 residues. CDR3 sequence (DNA): TGTGCCAGCAGTGATAAGAACAGGGGTGGAAACACCTTC. Translation gives CASSDKNRGGNTF.

This clonotype has a handful of counts. V is TRBV6-1 and J is TRBJ2-7; 9 nucleotides agree with TRBD1. This CDR3 comprises 14 residues. Germline V gene data show CDR1 as MNHNS and CDR2 as SASEGT. J was trimmed by 3 bases and V by 6 bases; bases with no gene match: 6. The CDR3 DNA reads as TGTGCCAGCAGACAGGGGGCCACACTCTACGAGCAGTACTTC. It is translated as CASRQGATLYEQYF.

This clonotype showed up just once. V usage is TRBV24-1 and J usage is TRBJ2-2; no reliable D call. This CDR3 is 14 amino acids long. Trimming stripped 4 bases from V and 9 bases from J, with 14 bases between. CDR1 is KGHDR, CDR2 SFDVKD, per germline. CDR3 amino acids: CATSDSASYRELFF. CDR3 coding DNA: TGTGCCACCAGTGACTCAGCATCATACCGGGAGCTGTTTTTT.